Presented here are 25 T cell receptor beta chains from one specimen sequenced in a study of somatic mutations in cytotoxic T cells in rheumatoid arthritis. Clones were sequenced by immunoSEQ multiplex PCR, and TCRdb holds only the in-frame ones, with some missing. The top ten hold over 7.5% of the sample, which has 15,000 to 20,000 clones, over 75% seen once. The sample taken for sequencing was CD8+ T cells sorted from blood. The receptors originated from an adult with rheumatoid arthritis.

This chain links TRBV19 with TRBJ2-7; 7 bases fit TRBD2. CDR3 length equals 14 residues. Germline lookup yields CDR1 LNHDA and CDR2 SQIVND (reference sequence). V was pared by 4 bases and J by 6 bases, with 9 bases of the junction left unmatched. The CDR3 is CASSRDYGKSEQYF. The CDR3 DNA reads TGTGCCAGTAGTAGGGACTACGGGAAGTCCGAGCAGTACTTC. Supplemented by reference TRBV19 and TRBJ2-7, the full variable domain reads DGGITQSPKYLFRKEGQNVTLSCEQNLNHDAMYWYRQDPGQGLRLIYYSQIVNDFQKGDIAEGYSVSREKKESFPLTVTSAQKNPTAFYLCASSRDYGKSEQYFGPGTRLTVT.

The chain recombines TRBV7-3 with TRBJ2-6; TRBD1 is a possible D gene (5 bases). With 5 bases removed from V and 0 bases from J, the gap between germline ends came to 17 bases. CDR1 SGHTA and CDR2 FQGTGA come from the germline V gene. This CDR3 is built from 18 residues. CDR3 loop: CASSPEIGALSGANVLTF. The CDR3, as DNA: TGTGCCAGCAGCCCCGAGATAGGGGCACTCTCTGGGGCCAACGTCCTGACTTTC.

The chain links TRBV18 to TRBJ2-2; no definite D call. CDR1 is KGHSH and CDR2 is LQKENI in the germline V gene. Trimming removed 2 bases at V and 4 bases at J, with 11 bases between. The CDR3 length is 15 residues. The DNA of the CDR3 is TGTGCCAGCTCACCAATGGACGACGCCACCGGGGAGCTGTTTTTT. It codes for CASSPMDDATGELFF.

The rearrangement uses TRBV7-6 and TRBJ2-1, with 11 bases aligning to TRBD2. Germline V gene sequence: CDR1 SGHVS, CDR2 FNYEAQ. The trim removed 6 bases at V and 7 bases at J, leaving 8 bases unmatched. There are 15 residues in the CDR3. The CDR3 loop is CASSLTSGADNEQFF. In DNA form, the CDR3 reads TGTGCCAGCAGTCTGACTAGCGGGGCGGATAATGAGCAGTTCTTC. Full variable domain (outside the CDR3, taken from reference TRBV7-6 and TRBJ2-1): GAGVSQSPRYKVTKRGQDVALRCDPISGHVSLYWYRQALGQGPEFLTYFNYEAQQDKSGLPNDRFSAERPEGSISTLTIQRTEQRDSAMYRCASSLTSGADNEQFFGPGTRLTVL.

This clone is labeled as medium-sized. This rearrangement joins TRBV19 to TRBJ1-4, with 8 bases matching TRBD1. This CDR3 is 14 amino acids long. CDR1 and CDR2 (germline): LNHDA, SQIVND (reference sequence). With 7 bases clipped from V and 5 bases from J, the junction kept 6 bases outside the gene matches. CDR3 bases: TGTGCCAGTAATACGGGACAGGAGAATGAAAAACTGTTTTTT. Its translation: CASNTGQENEKLFF. Filled out from reference TRBV19 and TRBJ1-4, the complete variable domain reads DGGITQSPKYLFRKEGQNVTLSCEQNLNHDAMYWYRQDPGQGLRLIYYSQIVNDFQKGDIAEGYSVSREKKESFPLTVTSAQKNPTAFYLCASNTGQENEKLFFGSGTQLSVL.

This clone was seen only once. The chain carries TRBV9 and TRBJ2-2, with 14 positions matching TRBD2. The CDR3 covers 16 residues. V was clipped by 3 bases and J by 4 bases; unmatched bases: 2. Germline loops: CDR1 SGDLS, CDR2 YYNGEE. In DNA form, the CDR3 reads TGTGCCAGCAGCGACGGGACTAGCGGGGGCACCGGGGAGCTGTTTTTT. It codes for CASSDGTSGGTGELFF.

This chain links TRBV6-1 with TRBJ2-3; D unclear. The V and J ends lost 8 bases and 4 bases respectively, with 7 bases between them. This CDR3 contains 11 residues. Germline CDR1 is MNHNS and CDR2 is SASEGT. CDR3 sequence: CASREADTQYF. In nucleotides, the CDR3 is TGTGCCAGCCGCGAGGCAGATACGCAGTATTTT.

The V call is TRBV27, the J call TRBJ2-7; 7 bases are shared with TRBD2. J gave up 2 bases and V 5 bases, and 3 bases lay outside the gene matches. The CDR3 length is 13 residues. In germline, CDR1 is MNHEY, CDR2 SMNVEV (reference sequence). The CDR3 reads CASSGEGPYEQYF. CDR3 sequence (DNA): TGTGCCAGCAGTGGGGAGGGCCCCTACGAGCAGTACTTC.

The chain has TRBV7-6 and TRBJ2-1; 9 bases align to TRBD1. The ends lost 5 bases at V and 2 bases at J; junction bases unmatched: 4. The CDR3 is 15 amino acids. The germline CDR1 and CDR2 sequences are SGHVS and FNYEAQ. The CDR3 DNA reads as TGTGCCAGCAGCGACGGGACAGGGACCTACAATGAGCAGTTCTTC. Translated: CASSDGTGTYNEQFF.

The rearrangement uses TRBV15 and TRBJ2-7; the D is unclear. There are 12 residues in the CDR3. The germline V and J ends were trimmed by 2 bases and 5 bases, with 7 bases remaining between them. Per the germline V gene, CDR1 is LNHNV and CDR2 is YYDKDF (reference sequence). The DNA for the CDR3 is TGTGCCACCAGCAGAAAGTTCAACGAGCAGTACTTC. This translates into CATSRKFNEQYF.

This CDR3 is CASSQTGSGYTNSYEQYF. The CDR3 DNA is TGTGCCAGCAGCCAGACGGGCTCGGGGTACACTAATTCCTACGAGCAGTACTTC. The rearrangement uses TRBV7-2 and TRBJ2-7, with a possible D match to TRBD2 (5 bases). The CDR3 spans 18 residues. The germline V gene has CDR1 SGHTA and CDR2 FQGNSA. V was cut by 5 bases and J by 1 base, with 24 bases left in between.

The chain employs TRBV29-1 and TRBJ1-1; D gene ambiguous. CDR3 size: 10 residues. The V and J ends lost 3 bases and 4 bases respectively, with 3 bases between them. Germline V gene data show CDR1 as SQVTM and CDR2 as ANQGSEA. CDR3 DNA: TGCAGCGTTGAGAGCACTGAAGCTTTCTTT. The encoded protein is CSVESTEAFF.

This rearrangement joins TRBV6-4 to TRBJ2-1; unclear D gene. Germline CDR1 reads MRHNA; CDR2 reads SNTAGT. This CDR3 region has 13 residues. Trimming shortened V by 3 bases and J by 5 bases, and 8 bases separated the two germline ends. The CDR3 DNA reads as TGTGCCAGCAGTGAAACAGTCCACAATGAGCAGTTCTTC. Protein: CASSETVHNEQFF.

Comments on this clone: At one end, the junction sequence differs from germline, possibly due to a read error. The chain uses TRBV11-3 and TRBJ2-2; no firm D call. Per germline, CDR1 SGHNT and CDR2 YENEEA. The CDR3 runs 15 residues. CDR3 amino acids: CASSLEAGSSGELFF. In DNA, the CDR3 is TGTGCCAGCAGCCTAGAGGCCGGTTCCTCCGGGGAGCTGTTTTTT.

The chain joins TRBV19 to TRBJ2-7; 9 positions match TRBD1. Germline V gene data show CDR1 as LNHDA and CDR2 as SQIVND (reference sequence). V shed 3 bases and J 0 bases; nucleotides not matched to a gene: 6. CDR3 length equals 16 residues. CDR3 coding DNA: TGTGCCAGTAGTATGTCCGGGACAGGGTTCTCCTACGAGCAGTACTTC. Translated, it gives CASSMSGTGFSYEQYF.

As to this clone: Germline is not matched at one junction end, which may reflect a read error. The CDR3 loop is CASSPSSF. CDR3 DNA: TGTGCCAGCAGCCCGTCGAGCTTT. The rearrangement uses TRBV6-1 and TRBJ1-6; no definite D call. In germline, CDR1 is MNHNS, CDR2 SASEGT. The CDR3 spans 8 residues.

With regard to this clone: The limits of the CDR3 on the DNA are not certain, so only TCRdb's listed CDR3 is given. CDR3 sequence: CASSSSGTEAFF. The genes are TRBV6-5 and TRBJ1-1. The CDR3 length equals 12 residues, ends included. The germline V gene has CDR1 MNHEY and CDR2 SVGAGI.

The J gene is TRBJ1-1, the V gene TRBV27; D is unclear. The germline V and J ends were trimmed by 4 bases and 8 bases, with 11 bases remaining between them. The CDR3 loop spans 12 amino acids. CDR1 and CDR2 (germline): MNHEY, SMNVEV (reference sequence). CDR3 in amino acids: CASSSDWGEAFF. The CDR3 bases are TGTGCCAGCAGTTCCGATTGGGGAGAAGCTTTCTTT.

The rearrangement uses TRBV5-1 and TRBJ2-3, with TRBD1 matching over 8 bases. Trimming took 0 bases from V and 4 from J; bases not matched to a gene: 4. The CDR3 spans 15 residues. Germline V gene sequence: CDR1 SGHRS, CDR2 YFSETQ. Here the CDR3 reads CASSLEGTGADTQYF. The CDR3 DNA is TGCGCCAGCAGCTTGGAGGGGACAGGTGCAGATACGCAGTATTTT.

V is TRBV30 and J is TRBJ2-2; 7 nucleotides match TRBD2. The CDR3 runs to 14 residues. With 6 bases clipped from V and 3 bases from J, the junction kept 7 bases outside the gene matches. Per germline, CDR1 GTSNPN and CDR2 SVGIG (reference sequence). The CDR3 DNA reads as TGTGCCTGTGCGCGGGAGCTCTACACCGGGGAGCTGTTTTTT. Translated: CACARELYTGELFF.

This rearrangement joins TRBV6-6 to TRBJ1-1; possibly TRBD1 for D (6 bases). The V gene lost 2 bases and the J gene lost 1 base, with 8 bases spanning the gap. CDR3 size: 14 residues. The germline gives CDR1 MNHNY, CDR2 SVGAGI (reference sequence). The CDR3 protein is CASSYPGANTEAFF. CDR3 bases: TGTGCCAGCAGTTACCCAGGGGCGAACACTGAAGCTTTCTTT.

The V and J genes are TRBV14 and TRBJ2-1; 10 bases line up with TRBD2. The germline V gene has CDR1 SGHDN and CDR2 FVKESK. The CDR3 has 17 residues. V dropped 5 bases and J dropped 4; count of bases not matched to a gene: 11. CDR3 region: CASSIGRLAGRYNEQFF. The DNA of the CDR3 is TGTGCCAGCAGCATAGGGAGACTAGCGGGCCGGTACAATGAGCAGTTCTTC.

The gene calls are TRBV2 and TRBJ2-2, with 10 bases that match TRBD2. After removal of 10 bases from V and 7 bases from J, the junction contained 3 bases not matched to a gene. The CDR3 runs to 12 residues. The germline CDR1 and CDR2 sequences are SNHLY and FYNNEI. In DNA, the CDR3 is TGTGCCACCGTAGCGGGGGGCGGGGAGCTGTTTTTT. Translating gives CATVAGGGELFF.

The chain employs TRBV27 and TRBJ2-5; 13 nucleotides match TRBD2. The CDR3 length is 16 residues. The germline CDR1 and CDR2 sequences are MNHEY and SMNVEV (reference sequence). V gave up 6 bases and J gave up 5 bases; unmatched junction bases: 9. CDR3 residues: CASSELAGGPGETQYF. The DNA for the CDR3 is TGTGCCAGCAGCGAACTAGCGGGAGGGCCCGGCGAGACCCAGTACTTC.

The chain combines TRBV6-5 with TRBJ1-2; 7 bases align to TRBD1. Germline lookup yields CDR1 MNHEY and CDR2 SVGAGI. Trimming cost V 0 bases and J 6 bases; bases outside gene matches: 7. This CDR3 has 15 amino acids. CDR3 sequence (DNA): TGTGCCAGCAGTTACTCCCTCAGGGGGGTAAATGGCTACACCTTC. Translating it yields CASSYSLRGVNGYTF.